This is a list of T cell receptor beta chains from one sample in a study of CD8 T cells in Susac syndrome. Using its own MiXCR run on the immunoSEQ multiplex PCR reads, TCRdb lists one record per CDR3 protein. The sample records approximately 180,000 distinct CDR3 sequences, 85% to 95% being singletons. The sample was CD4+ T cells from PBMCs. The receptors come from a human donor with Susac syndrome. Both conserved end residues are part of each CDR3. Fields, in order: V gene, clone size, D gene, J gene, CDR3 DNA, CDR3 protein. A D gene is named only where the DNA matches it firmly. Expanded clones get a size class; other rows say once, few or many, or leave the size out.

TRBV7-2	NA	NA	TRBJ2-3	TGTGCCAGCAGTTTGGGGGCCTTAGATACGCAGTATTTT	CASSLGALDTQYF
TRBV29-1	NA	NA	TRBJ1-1	TGCAGCGTTGAAGAGCCGACACGGAGAAACACTGAAGCTTTCTTT	CSVEEPTRRNTEAFF
TRBV20-1	NA	TRBD2	TRBJ2-3	TGCAGTGCATCGAGCGGGGGAACTAGCACAGATACGCAGTATTTT	CSASSGGTSTDTQYF
TRBV24-1	NA	TRBD2	TRBJ2-7	TGTGCCACCTTCGGGACTAGCGGGGGAGACGGTTACGAGCAGTACTTC	CATFGTSGGDGYEQYF
TRBV29-1	NA	TRBD1	TRBJ1-2	TGCAGCGTCAAGGACAGGGTTAACTATGGCTACACCTTC	CSVKDRVNYGYTF
TRBV6-2/TRBV6-3	NA	NA	TRBJ1-5	TGTGCCAGCAGTTATGAGCGTAAACAGCCCCAGCATTTT	CASSYERKQPQHF
TRBV20-1	NA	TRBD2	TRBJ2-3	TGCAGTGCTAGACCCCGACTAGCGGGGGGACCCGATACGCAGTATTTT	CSARPRLAGGPDTQYF
TRBV12-3/TRBV12-4	once	TRBD1	TRBJ1-1	TGTGCCAGCAGTCCAATTGACAGGGCAGGCACTGAAGCTTTCTTT	CASSPIDRAGTEAFF
TRBV20-1	NA	TRBD2	TRBJ2-1	TGCAGTTCGAGACTAGCGGGGGGGCCCTACAATGAGCAGTTCTTC	CSSRLAGGPYNEQFF
TRBV27	NA	TRBD1	TRBJ1-2	TGTGCCAGCAGTCTTTTCACAGGGGTCGGCTACACCTTC	CASSLFTGVGYTF
TRBV10-3	NA	NA	TRBJ2-1	TGTGCCATCAGTGATAATCGACTAGAATCGAGTAATGAGCAGTTCTTC	CAISDNRLESSNEQFF
TRBV20-1	NA	TRBD2	TRBJ2-5	TGCAGTGCTAGAGATCGACTAGCGGGAGGTTTGGCAGAGACCCAGTACTTC	CSARDRLAGGLAETQYF
TRBV28	NA	TRBD1	TRBJ1-1	TGTGCCAGCAGTCCCCGGACAGGGAGGGCGACTGAAGCTTTCTTT	CASSPRTGRATEAFF
TRBV28	NA	TRBD1	TRBJ1-4	TGTGCCAGCAGTCCGACAGGACAGGCTGCTACTAATGAAAAACTGTTTTTT	CASSPTGQAATNEKLFF
TRBV7-3	NA	NA	TRBJ2-1	TGTGCCAGCAGCTTAACGGTGAACGTCAATGAGCAGTTCTTC	CASSLTVNVNEQFF
TRBV7-9	NA	TRBD1	TRBJ1-2	TGTGCGACGCTACTCACCCTCGGACAGGTCGGTGGCTACACCTTC	CATLLTLGQVGGYTF
TRBV29-1	NA	TRBD2	TRBJ2-7	TGCAGCGTTGAATGGCGGGGGGCGACATACGAGCAGTACTTC	CSVEWRGATYEQYF
TRBV7-6	NA	NA	TRBJ1-2	TGTGCCAGTTCCCAAAGGCCGCAGAGTAACTATGGCTACACCTTC	CASSQRPQSNYGYTF
TRBV12-3/TRBV12-4	NA	NA	TRBJ2-2	TGTGCCAGCAGCCCTGAGTGGAACACCGGGGAGCTGTTTTTT	CASSPEWNTGELFF
TRBV5-4	NA	TRBD2	TRBJ2-1	TGTGCCAGCAGCCGACTAGCGGGGGGGCGTGGTGAGCAGTTCTTC	CASSRLAGGRGEQFF
TRBV6-6	NA	TRBD1	TRBJ1-1	TGTGCCATCAGCCGGGACAGGGGCACCGCTGAAGCTTTCTTT	CAISRDRGTAEAFF
TRBV18	NA	NA	TRBJ2-5	TGTGCCAGCTCACTGAGCAAGCAAGAGACCCAGTACTTC	CASSLSKQETQYF